This T cell receptor (beta chain) was identified in a study of shared clonotypes between healthy human individuals. This clone was recorded once. Distinct nucleotide sequences in the sample also encode this CDR3. A 200 ng quantity of DNA, roughly 30,000 T cell genomes, went into the sorted-subset replicate PCRs. In the source study's methods: ImmunoSEQ supplied junction-only sequences lacking quality scores, so filtering was different. Profiled with immunoSEQ multiplex PCR; TCRdb holds only in-frame clones, not every one. That table furnishes V, J and clone size, whereas the DNA furnished D and trimming. The sample has a few million clones; around nine tenths are singletons. This CDR3 is 14 amino acids long. V lost 5 bases and J 2 bases, leaving 12 bases between the germline ends. CDR1 is LNHDA and CDR2 is SQIVND in the germline V gene (reference sequence).

This chain uses TRBV19 with TRBJ1-1; a weak D match, TRBD1 (6 bases). The receptor was isolated from a man in his late teens or twenties in good health. Material for sequencing was naive CD4+ T cells sorted from blood. The subset was: CD45RA+ positively selected. The CDR3 loop is CASSPGQKNTEAFF. CDR3 nucleotide sequence: TGTGCCAGTAGTCCAGGACAGAAAAACACTGAAGCTTTCTTT.